This entry describes one T cell receptor (beta chain). The data stem from a study of blood T cell repertoires in COVID-19. Study as a whole: The analysed material was cDNA or gDNA that came from T cells, B-cell-depleted T cells, or PBMCs.

This CDR3 comprises 15 residues. The junction had 14 bases not matched to a gene; V was cut back by 11 bases and J by 9 bases. Germline V lookup: CDR1 SNHLY, CDR2 FYNNEI. In the original workflow: Reference gene primer amplification gave estimated nucleated cell counts. Data came from immunoSEQ multiplex PCR; TCRdb stores just in-frame clones and leaves some out. V, J and clone size were drawn from that table, and D and trimming were deduced from the DNA. The sample contains approximately 97,000 clones, about 88% of which appear only once. The clonotype originates from a woman older than 75 with acute or convalescent COVID-19. Sequencing was done on a sample of peripheral blood. V is TRBV2 and J is TRBJ1-6; 9 bases match TRBD1. CDR3 sequence (DNA): TGTGCCTCCCGCACCCGGACAGGGGTAGCTTCACCCCTCCACTTT. This sequence encodes CASRTRTGVASPLHF. Supplemented by reference TRBV2 and TRBJ1-6, the full variable domain reads EPEVTQTPSHQVTQMGQEVILRCVPISNHLYFYWYRQILGQKVEFLVSFYNNEISEKSEIFDDQFSVERPDGSNFTLKIRSTKLEDSAMYFCASRTRTGVASPLHFGNGTRLTVT.